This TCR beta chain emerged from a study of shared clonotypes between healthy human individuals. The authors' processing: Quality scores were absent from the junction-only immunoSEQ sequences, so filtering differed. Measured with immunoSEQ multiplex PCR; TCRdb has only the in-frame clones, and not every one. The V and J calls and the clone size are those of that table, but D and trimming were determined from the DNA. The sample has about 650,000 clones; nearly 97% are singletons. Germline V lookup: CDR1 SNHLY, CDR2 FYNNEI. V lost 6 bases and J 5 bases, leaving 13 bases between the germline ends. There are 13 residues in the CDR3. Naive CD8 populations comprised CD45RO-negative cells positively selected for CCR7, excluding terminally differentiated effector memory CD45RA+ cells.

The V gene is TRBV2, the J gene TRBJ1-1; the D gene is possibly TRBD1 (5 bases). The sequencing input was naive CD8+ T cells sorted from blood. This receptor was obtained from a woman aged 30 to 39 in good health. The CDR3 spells CASSHGGRTEAFF. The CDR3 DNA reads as TGTGCCAGCAGCCACGGGGGACGAACTGAAGCTTTCTTT.